The 3 T cell receptor beta chains in this list originate from one sample, sequenced in a study of human T cells and chemical hapten exposure. Indicated time point: pre-sensitization, week 0. Treatment: therapeutic diphenylcyclopropenone sensitization with weekly scalp DPC. TCRdb re-analysed the RACE reads in MiXCR, keeping a single row per CDR3 protein. The table lists some 110,000 distinct CDR3 sequences, around 10% of them singletons. The input for sequencing was whole blood, taken in connection with sensitization to the hapten diphenylcyclopropenone (DPC). All receptors derive from a woman aged 50 to 65 with alopecia areata. Some clones in this sample may be carry-over from other donors' samples.

A few counts support this clonotype. V and J are TRBV11-2 and TRBJ2-1; 8 bases are shared with TRBD2. V was pared by 4 bases and J by 7 bases, with 6 bases of the junction left unmatched. Per the germline V gene, CDR1 is SGHAT and CDR2 is FQNNGV. This CDR3 has 14 amino acids. The CDR3 reads CASSYSGNRNEQFF. The CDR3 DNA follows: TGTGCCAGCAGCTATAGCGGGAATAGGAATGAGCAGTTCTTC.

This rearrangement joins TRBV5-6 to TRBJ2-1, with D possibly TRBD2 on 6 matching bases. CDR1 and CDR2 from the germline V gene are SGHDT and YYEEEE. The length of the CDR3 is 13 residues. Trimming took 0 bases from V and 6 from J, leaving 7 bases between them. CDR3 amino acids: CASSLAGGNEQFF. The CDR3 DNA reads TGTGCCAGCAGCTTGGCCGGGGGCAATGAGCAGTTCTTC.

This clonotype was seen ten or more times. The J gene is TRBJ2-5, the V gene TRBV5-1; unclear D gene. This CDR3 is built from 15 residues. The germline V gene has CDR1 SGHRS and CDR2 YFSETQ. V lost 0 bases, J lost 3 bases, and 12 bases lay in between. CDR3 residues: CASSLGGSSEETQYF. The CDR3 DNA sequence: TGCGCCAGCAGCTTGGGCGGATCTTCTGAAGAGACCCAGTACTTC.